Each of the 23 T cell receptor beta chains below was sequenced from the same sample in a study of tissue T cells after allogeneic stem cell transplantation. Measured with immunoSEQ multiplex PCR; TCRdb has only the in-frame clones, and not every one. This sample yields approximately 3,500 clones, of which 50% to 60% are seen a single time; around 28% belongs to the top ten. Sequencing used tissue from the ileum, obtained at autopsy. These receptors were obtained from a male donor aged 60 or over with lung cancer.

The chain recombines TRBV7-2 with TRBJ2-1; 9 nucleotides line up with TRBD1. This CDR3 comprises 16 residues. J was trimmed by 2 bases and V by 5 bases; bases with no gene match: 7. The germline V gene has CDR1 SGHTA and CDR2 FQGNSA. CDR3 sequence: CASSVTGGNPYNEQFF. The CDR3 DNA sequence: TGTGCCAGCAGCGTGACAGGGGGGAACCCCTACAATGAGCAGTTCTTC.

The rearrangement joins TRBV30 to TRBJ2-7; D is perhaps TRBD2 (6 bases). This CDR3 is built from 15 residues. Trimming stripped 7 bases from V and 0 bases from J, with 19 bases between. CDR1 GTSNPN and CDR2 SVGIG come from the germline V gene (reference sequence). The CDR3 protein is CALQDPGVSSYEQYF. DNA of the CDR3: TGTGCCTTACAAGACCCGGGGGTAAGCTCCTACGAGCAGTACTTC.

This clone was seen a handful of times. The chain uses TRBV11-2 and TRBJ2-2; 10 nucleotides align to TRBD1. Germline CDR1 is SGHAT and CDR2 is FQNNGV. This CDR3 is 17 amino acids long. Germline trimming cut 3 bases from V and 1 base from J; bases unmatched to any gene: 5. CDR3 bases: TGTGCCAGCAGCTTGACAGGGGGCGCACAGAACACCGGGGAGCTGTTTTTT. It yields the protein CASSLTGGAQNTGELFF. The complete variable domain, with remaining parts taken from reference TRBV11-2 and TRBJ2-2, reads EAGVAQSPRYKIIEKRQSVAFWCNPISGHATLYWYQQILGQGPKLLIQFQNNGVVDDSQLPKDRFSAERLKGVDSTLKIQPAKLEDSAVYLCASSLTGGAQNTGELFFGEGSRLTVL.

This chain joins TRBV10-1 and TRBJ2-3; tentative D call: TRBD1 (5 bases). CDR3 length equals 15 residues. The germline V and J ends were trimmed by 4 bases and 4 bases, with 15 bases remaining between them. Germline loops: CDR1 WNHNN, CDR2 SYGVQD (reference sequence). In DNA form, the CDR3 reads TGCGCCAGCAGTGCCCATGGGGAAGGGGCAGATACGCAGTATTTT. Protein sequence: CASSAHGEGADTQYF.

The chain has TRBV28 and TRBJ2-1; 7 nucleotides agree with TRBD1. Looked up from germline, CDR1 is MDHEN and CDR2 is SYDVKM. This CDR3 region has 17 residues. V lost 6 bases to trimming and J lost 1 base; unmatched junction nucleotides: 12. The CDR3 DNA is TGTGCCAGCAGCCCGACAGGGACAGTACTTTCCTACAATGAGCAGTTCTTC. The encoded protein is CASSPTGTVLSYNEQFF.

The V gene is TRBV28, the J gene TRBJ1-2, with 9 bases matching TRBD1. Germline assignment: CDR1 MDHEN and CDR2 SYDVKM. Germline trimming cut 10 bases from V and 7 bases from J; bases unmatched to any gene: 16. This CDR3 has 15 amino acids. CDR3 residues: CATVPLGQGIRGYTF. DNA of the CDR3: TGTGCCACCGTGCCTCTGGGACAGGGAATTCGTGGCTACACCTTC.

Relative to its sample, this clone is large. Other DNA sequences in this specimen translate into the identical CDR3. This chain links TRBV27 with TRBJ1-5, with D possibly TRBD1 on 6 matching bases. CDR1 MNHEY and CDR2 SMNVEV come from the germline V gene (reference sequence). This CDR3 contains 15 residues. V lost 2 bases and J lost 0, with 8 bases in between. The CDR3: CASSLGGGSNQPQHF. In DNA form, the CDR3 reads TGTGCCAGCAGTTTAGGAGGGGGTAGCAATCAGCCCCAGCATTTT.

Written as DNA, the CDR3 is TGTGCCAGCAGCCAAGAGGACAGGGGGCACCTCACAGATACGCAGTATTTT. This gives the protein CASSQEDRGHLTDTQYF. The rearrangement uses TRBV3-1 (or the pseudogene TRBV3-2) and TRBJ2-3; 11 nucleotides agree with TRBD1. This CDR3 contains 17 residues. V was clipped by 0 bases and J by 2 bases; unmatched bases: 4. Per germline, CDR1 LGHDT and CDR2 YNNKEL (reference sequence).

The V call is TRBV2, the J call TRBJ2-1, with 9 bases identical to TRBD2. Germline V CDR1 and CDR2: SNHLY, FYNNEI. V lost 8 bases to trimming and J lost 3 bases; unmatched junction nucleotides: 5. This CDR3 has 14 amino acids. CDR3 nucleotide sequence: TGTGCCAGCCTTAGCGGGAGCATCTACAATGAGCAGTTCTTC. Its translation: CASLSGSIYNEQFF.

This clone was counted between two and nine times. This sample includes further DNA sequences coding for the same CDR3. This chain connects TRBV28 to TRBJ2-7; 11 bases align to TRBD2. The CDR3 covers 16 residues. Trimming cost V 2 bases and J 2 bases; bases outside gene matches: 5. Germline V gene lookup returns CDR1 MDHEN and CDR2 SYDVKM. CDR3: CASSLAGTSGPYEQYF. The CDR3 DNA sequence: TGTGCCAGCAGTTTAGCCGGGACTAGCGGCCCCTACGAGCAGTACTTC. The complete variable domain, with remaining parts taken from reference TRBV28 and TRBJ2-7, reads DVKVTQSSRYLVKRTGEKVFLECVQDMDHENMFWYRQDPGLGLRLIYFSYDVKMKEKGDIPEGYSVSREKKERFSLILESASTNQTSMYLCASSLAGTSGPYEQYFGPGTRLTVT.

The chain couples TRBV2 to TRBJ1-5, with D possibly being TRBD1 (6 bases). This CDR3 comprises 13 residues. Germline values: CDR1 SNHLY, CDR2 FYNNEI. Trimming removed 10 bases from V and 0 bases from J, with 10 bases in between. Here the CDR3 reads CATRDNSNQPQHF. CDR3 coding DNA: TGTGCCACGCGGGACAATAGCAATCAGCCCCAGCATTTT.

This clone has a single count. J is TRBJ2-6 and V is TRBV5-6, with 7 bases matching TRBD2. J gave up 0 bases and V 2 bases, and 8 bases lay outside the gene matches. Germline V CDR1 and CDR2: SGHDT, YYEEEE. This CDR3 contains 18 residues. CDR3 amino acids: CASSFRLADYSGANVLTF. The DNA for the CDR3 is TGTGCCAGCAGCTTCCGGCTAGCGGATTACTCTGGGGCCAACGTCCTGACTTTC.

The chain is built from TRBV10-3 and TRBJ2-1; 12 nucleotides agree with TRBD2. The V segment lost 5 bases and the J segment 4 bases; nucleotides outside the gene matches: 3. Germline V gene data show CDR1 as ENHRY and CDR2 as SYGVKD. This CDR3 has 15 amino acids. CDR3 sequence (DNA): TGTGCCATCAGTCGGACTAGCGGGAATTACAATGAGCAGTTCTTC. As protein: CAISRTSGNYNEQFF.

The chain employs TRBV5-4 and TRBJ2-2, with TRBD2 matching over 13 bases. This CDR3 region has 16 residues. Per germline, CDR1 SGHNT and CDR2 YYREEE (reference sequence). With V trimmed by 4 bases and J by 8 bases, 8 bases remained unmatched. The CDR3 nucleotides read TGTGCCAGCAGCCTAGGGACTAGCGGGATCTCAGGGGAGCTGTTTTTT. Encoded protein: CASSLGTSGISGELFF.

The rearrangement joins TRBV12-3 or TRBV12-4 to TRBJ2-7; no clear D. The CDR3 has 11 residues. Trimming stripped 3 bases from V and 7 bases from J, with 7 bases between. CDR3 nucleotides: TGTGCCAGCAGTTTTGGTAGGGAGCAGTACTTC. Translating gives CASSFGREQYF.

CDR3 in amino acids: CASSSSGRADTQYF. The CDR3 DNA sequence: TGTGCCAGCAGCTCGAGCGGGAGAGCAGATACGCAGTATTTT. The V gene is TRBV9, the J gene TRBJ2-3, with 8 bases that match TRBD2. CDR1 is SGDLS, CDR2 YYNGEE, per germline. V dropped 4 bases and J dropped 4; count of bases not matched to a gene: 5. This CDR3 contains 14 residues.

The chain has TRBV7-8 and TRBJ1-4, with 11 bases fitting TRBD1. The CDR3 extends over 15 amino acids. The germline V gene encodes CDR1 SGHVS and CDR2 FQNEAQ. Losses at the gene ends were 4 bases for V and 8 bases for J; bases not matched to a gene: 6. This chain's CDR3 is CASSWDRGTGEKLFF. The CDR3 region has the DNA TGTGCCAGCAGCTGGGACAGGGGGACAGGGGAAAAACTGTTTTTT.

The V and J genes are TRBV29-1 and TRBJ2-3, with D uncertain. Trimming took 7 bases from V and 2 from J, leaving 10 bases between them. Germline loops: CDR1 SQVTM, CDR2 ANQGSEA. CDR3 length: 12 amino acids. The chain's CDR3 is CSAQENTDTQYF. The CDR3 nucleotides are TGCAGCGCCCAAGAGAACACAGATACGCAGTATTTT.

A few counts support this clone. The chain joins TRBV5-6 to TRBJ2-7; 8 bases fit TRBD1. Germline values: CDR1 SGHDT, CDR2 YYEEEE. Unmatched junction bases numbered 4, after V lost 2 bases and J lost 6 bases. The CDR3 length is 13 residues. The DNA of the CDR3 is TGTGCCAGCAGCTTATCGACAGGGGCCGAGCAGTACTTC. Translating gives CASSLSTGAEQYF.

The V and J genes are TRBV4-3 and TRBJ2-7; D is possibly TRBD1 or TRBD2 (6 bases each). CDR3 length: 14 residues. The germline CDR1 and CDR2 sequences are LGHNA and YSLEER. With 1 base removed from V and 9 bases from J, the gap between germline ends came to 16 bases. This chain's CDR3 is CASSQGGANTRQYF. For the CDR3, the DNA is TGCGCCAGCAGCCAAGGGGGGGCCAATACGAGGCAGTACTTC.

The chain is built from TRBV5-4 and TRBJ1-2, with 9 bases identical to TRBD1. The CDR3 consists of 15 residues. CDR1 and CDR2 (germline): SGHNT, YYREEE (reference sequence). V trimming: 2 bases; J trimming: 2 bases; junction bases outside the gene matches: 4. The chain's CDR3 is CASSFPQGANYGYTF. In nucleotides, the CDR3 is TGTGCCAGCAGCTTCCCACAGGGGGCAAACTATGGCTACACCTTC.

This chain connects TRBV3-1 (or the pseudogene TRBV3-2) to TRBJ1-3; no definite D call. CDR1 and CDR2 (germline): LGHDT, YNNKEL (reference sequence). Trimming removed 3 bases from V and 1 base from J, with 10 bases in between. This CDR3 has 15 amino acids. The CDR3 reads CASSHPPGSGNTIYF. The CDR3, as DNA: TGTGCCAGCAGCCACCCCCCGGGGTCTGGAAACACCATATATTTT.

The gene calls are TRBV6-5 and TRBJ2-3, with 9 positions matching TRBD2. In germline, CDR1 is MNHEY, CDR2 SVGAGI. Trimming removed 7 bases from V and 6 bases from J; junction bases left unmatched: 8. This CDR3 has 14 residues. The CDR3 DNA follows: TGTGCCAGCAAAGAGACTAGCGGACCGGATACGCAGTATTTT. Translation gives CASKETSGPDTQYF.